This section outlines one T cell receptor (beta chain) sequence together with its context. Its antigen is not known. The entry originates in a study of shared clonotypes between healthy human individuals. Here immunoSEQ multiplex PCR was the method, and the copy in TCRdb shows in-frame clones only, minus some. This sample has over a million clones, with roughly 96% found just once. General study results and limits: The rarefaction results pointed to incomplete sorted-subset sequencing despite large depth.

The germline V gene has CDR1 SGHNT and CDR2 YYREEE (reference sequence). The germline V and J ends were trimmed by 4 bases and 6 bases, with 17 bases remaining between them. The CDR3 is made up of 14 amino acids. The sample consisted of naive CD4+ T cells sorted from blood. Subset of the sample: CD45RA+ positively selected. The receptor comes from a man younger than 45 in good health. The chain joins TRBV5-4 to TRBJ2-7, with D maybe TRBD2 (5 bases). Here the CDR3 reads CASSTHTEGLEQYF. CDR3 in DNA: TGTGCCAGCAGCACCCACACTGAGGGTCTCGAGCAGTACTTC.